The sequence of this T cell receptor (beta chain) was determined in a study of graft-versus-host responses after intestinal transplantation. Produced via immunoSEQ multiplex PCR; TCRdb's table is partial and in-frame only. The data hold about 51,000 clones, with roughly 96% observed a single time. With regard to this clone: Its antigen remains unidentified.

The clonotype originates from a human donor who was the organ donor for an intestinal transplant. The input for sequencing was unstimulated CD8+ T cells sorted from spleen or lymph node cells, taken before transplant.

This CDR3 reads CASSYDRPQAFF. The DNA for the CDR3 is TGTGCCAGCAGCTACGACAGGCCCCAAGCTTTCTTT. The chain has TRBV28 and TRBJ1-1; TRBD1 is a possible D gene (6 bases). Trimming stripped 6 bases from V and 9 bases from J, with 14 bases between. CDR3 length: 12 residues. Looked up from germline, CDR1 is MDHEN and CDR2 is SYDVKM.